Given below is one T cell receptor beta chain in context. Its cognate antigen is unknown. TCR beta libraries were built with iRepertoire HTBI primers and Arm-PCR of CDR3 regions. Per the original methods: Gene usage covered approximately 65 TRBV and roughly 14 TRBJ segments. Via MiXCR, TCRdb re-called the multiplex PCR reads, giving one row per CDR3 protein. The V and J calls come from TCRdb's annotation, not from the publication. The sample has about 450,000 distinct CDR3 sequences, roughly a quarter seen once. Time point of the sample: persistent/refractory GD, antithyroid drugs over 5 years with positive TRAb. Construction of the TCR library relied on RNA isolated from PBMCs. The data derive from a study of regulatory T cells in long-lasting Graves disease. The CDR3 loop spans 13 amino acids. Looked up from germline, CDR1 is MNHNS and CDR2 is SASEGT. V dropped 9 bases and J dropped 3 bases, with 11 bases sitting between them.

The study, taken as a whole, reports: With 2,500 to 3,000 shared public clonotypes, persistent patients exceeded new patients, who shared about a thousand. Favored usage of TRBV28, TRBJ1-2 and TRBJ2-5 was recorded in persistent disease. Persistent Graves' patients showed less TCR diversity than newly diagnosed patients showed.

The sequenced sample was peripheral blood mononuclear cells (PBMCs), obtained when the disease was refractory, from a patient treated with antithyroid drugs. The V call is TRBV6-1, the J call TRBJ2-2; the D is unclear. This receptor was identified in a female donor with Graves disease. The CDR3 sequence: CAREKVDTGELFF. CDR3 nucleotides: TGTGCCAGAGAAAAGGTCGACACCGGGGAGCTGTTTTTT.